This T cell receptor (beta chain) was documented in a study of cytomegalovirus exposure and HLA in healthy donors. Findings and limits, study-wide: Later analysis identified a missense DCLRE1C variant that was linked to TCR beta V- and J-gene trimming. A few CMV-associated chains were confirmed in vitro to be specific for CMV antigens. The authors listed 150 or so TCR beta chains as cytomegalovirus-associated.

The PCR used 60 Vbeta and 13 Jbeta primers. Only in-frame clones appear in the TCRdb table, and some are missing; sequencing was by immunoSEQ multiplex PCR. The sample records about 170,000 clones, approximately 85% being singletons. As for this clone: Its target is not known.

At collection, donors were nominally healthy, but unrecorded immune exposures were probable. Germline assignment: CDR1 SGHRS and CDR2 YFSETQ. Trimming shortened V by 4 bases and J by 3 bases, and 14 bases separated the two germline ends. This CDR3 has 14 amino acids. V and J are TRBV5-1 and TRBJ2-7, with D maybe TRBD1 (6 bases). This receptor was taken from a girl aged 2 to 9 in good health and CMV-seropositive. Sequencing was carried out using PBMCs. CDR3 bases: TGCGCCAGCAGCCCGTCGAGGGGGTTCTACGAGCAGTACTTC. Translation: CASSPSRGFYEQYF. Drawing the rest from reference TRBV5-1 and TRBJ2-7, the complete variable domain is KAGVTQTPRYLIKTRGQQVTLSCSPISGHRSVSWYQQTPGQGLQFLFEYFSETQRNKGNFPGRFSGRQFSNSRSEMNVSTLELGDSALYLCASSPSRGFYEQYFGPGTRLTVT.